These 30 T cell receptor beta chains were sequenced from one sample in a study of regulatory T cells in long-lasting Graves disease. Both iRepertoire HTBI primers and Arm-PCR of CDR3 regions were used to build the TCR beta libraries. In TCRdb, the multiplex PCR reads were re-called with MiXCR into one record per CDR3 protein. This sample carries 400,000 to 500,000 distinct CDR3 sequences, 22% of them seen once, and the ten largest clones take around 13%. Sample time point: persistent/refractory GD, antithyroid drugs over 5 years with positive TRAb. Scientists built the TCR library using RNA that was extracted from PBMCs. The sample in question was peripheral blood mononuclear cells (PBMCs), obtained when the disease was refractory, from a patient treated with antithyroid drugs. Receptors were obtained from a female donor with Graves disease.

This clonotype came up many times. The V and J genes are TRBV28 and TRBJ2-6; a possible D gene is TRBD1 (6 bases). The germline V gene has CDR1 MDHEN and CDR2 SYDVKM. The ends were cut back, 3 bases at V and 2 bases at J, with 8 bases in the middle. This CDR3 has 15 amino acids. The CDR3: CASSFWGPGANVLTF. DNA of the CDR3: TGTGCCAGCAGTTTTTGGGGGCCTGGGGCCAACGTCCTGACTTTC.

The chain is built from TRBV12-3 or TRBV12-4 and TRBJ1-1; D not resolved. With 4 bases removed from V and 10 bases from J, the gap between germline ends came to 22 bases. This CDR3 is 15 amino acids long. The CDR3 here is CASSYSRGSRAGAFF. CDR3 DNA: TGTGCCAGCAGTTATTCACGGGGATCGCGGGCAGGAGCTTTCTTT.

This clonotype was found a few times. The chain combines TRBV12-3 or TRBV12-4 with TRBJ2-1; D is uncertain. This CDR3 contains 13 residues. V dropped 4 bases and J dropped 5 bases, with 9 bases sitting between them. This CDR3 reads CASSSTVNNEQFF. The CDR3 nucleotides are TGTGCCAGCAGTTCGACGGTAAACAATGAGCAGTTCTTC.

This clonotype was observed a handful of times. The rearrangement joins TRBV20-1 to TRBJ2-7; TRBD1 is a possible D gene (6 bases). CDR3 size: 17 residues. V shed 0 bases and J shed 1 base, with 19 bases lying between them. Germline V gene sequence: CDR1 DFQATT, CDR2 SNEGSKA (reference sequence). Here the CDR3 DNA reads TGCAGTGCTAGAGATCCGTCATCCACAGGGCCTTCCTACGAGCAGTACTTC. It is translated as CSARDPSSTGPSYEQYF.

This clonotype was counted many times. The chain employs TRBV7-9 and TRBJ2-5, with a weak D call TRBD2 (5 bases). CDR3 length: 15 amino acids. Trimming removed 3 bases at V and 5 bases at J, with 16 bases between. The germline gives CDR1 SEHNR, CDR2 FQNEAQ (reference sequence). The CDR3 region has the DNA TGTGCCAGCAGCTTGAGCGGACCAACAACGGAGACCCAGTACTTC. This codes for CASSLSGPTTETQYF. The full variable domain, with the rest looked up from reference TRBV7-9 and TRBJ2-5, is DTGVSQNPRHKITKRGQNVTFRCDPISEHNRLYWYRQTLGQGPEFLTYFQNEAQLEKSRLLSDRFSAERPKGSFSTLEIQRTEQGDSAMYLCASSLSGPTTETQYFGPGTRLLVL.

This clonotype was picked up many times. The V gene is TRBV7-2, the J gene TRBJ1-5; no reliable D call. The germline gives CDR1 SGHTA, CDR2 FQGNSA. The V gene lost 2 bases and the J gene lost 0 bases, with 11 bases spanning the gap. This CDR3 spans 16 amino acids. The CDR3 DNA is TGTGCCAGCAGCTTAAGTTCAGGCGATAGCAATCAGCCCCAGCATTTT. Amino acids: CASSLSSGDSNQPQHF.

The chain recombines TRBV4-2 with TRBJ1-2; D unclear. The CDR3 length is 12 residues. Germline V lookup: CDR1 LGHNA, CDR2 YNFKEQ. V lost 1 base and J 8 bases, leaving 8 bases between the germline ends. The CDR3: CASSQVPWGYTF. In DNA, the CDR3 is TGTGCCAGCAGCCAAGTCCCTTGGGGCTACACCTTC.

In this sample, this clonotype turned up many times. The chain links TRBV2 to TRBJ2-5; TRBD1 matches at 9 bases. The CDR3 covers 16 residues. J was trimmed by 1 base and V by 6 bases; bases with no gene match: 9. From germline, CDR1 is SNHLY and CDR2 FYNNEI. Here the CDR3 reads CASSEPGQGFQETQYF. The DNA for the CDR3 is TGTGCCAGCAGCGAACCGGGACAGGGCTTCCAAGAGACCCAGTACTTC. Combining the CDR3 with reference TRBV2 and TRBJ2-5 gives the whole variable domain EPEVTQTPSHQVTQMGQEVILRCVPISNHLYFYWYRQILGQKVEFLVSFYNNEISEKSEIFDDQFSVERPDGSNFTLKIRSTKLEDSAMYFCASSEPGQGFQETQYFGPGTRLLVL.

The rearrangement links TRBV7-6 to TRBJ2-7; D not certain. This CDR3 contains 13 residues. Germline V gives CDR1 SGHVS, CDR2 FNYEAQ. Trimming shortened V by 1 base and J by 4 bases, and 8 bases separated the two germline ends. As DNA, the CDR3 is TGTGCCAGCAGCTTAGAGAAACATTACGAGCAGTACTTC. Translation gives CASSLEKHYEQYF.

At least ten counts were recorded for this clonotype. V usage is TRBV28 and J usage is TRBJ1-5; no reliable D call. The germline V gene encodes CDR1 MDHEN and CDR2 SYDVKM. This CDR3 spans 15 amino acids. V shed 3 bases and J shed 4 bases, with 13 bases lying between them. The CDR3 spells CASSLWTLGNQPQHF. In nucleotides, the CDR3 is TGTGCCAGCAGTTTGTGGACCCTGGGGAATCAGCCCCAGCATTTT.

There are many counts of this clonotype. The chain is built from TRBV28 and TRBJ1-5; possible D gene TRBD1, 5 bases. Trimming cost V 10 bases and J 6 bases, with 25 bases left between them. This CDR3 is built from 16 residues. CDR1 MDHEN and CDR2 SYDVKM come from the germline V gene. CDR3 residues: CATWGFWTPGSQPQHF. The DNA for the CDR3 is TGTGCCACATGGGGTTTTTGGACACCCGGCAGTCAGCCCCAGCATTTT. The complete variable domain, with remaining parts taken from reference TRBV28 and TRBJ1-5, reads DVKVTQSSRYLVKRTGEKVFLECVQDMDHENMFWYRQDPGLGLRLIYFSYDVKMKEKGDIPEGYSVSREKKERFSLILESASTNQTSMYLCATWGFWTPGSQPQHFGDGTRLSIL.

There are many counts of this clonotype. The chain has TRBV30 and TRBJ2-7; D not certain. Germline assignment: CDR1 GTSNPN and CDR2 SVGIG (reference sequence). V was clipped by 4 bases and J by 3 bases, with 13 bases between them. The CDR3 contains 13 residues. CDR3 region: CAWTPGHIYEQYF. The DNA for the CDR3 is TGTGCCTGGACCCCCGGGCATATCTACGAGCAGTACTTC.

V usage is TRBV10-3 and J usage is TRBJ2-2; 7 bases are a match to TRBD1. Germline-derived CDR1 and CDR2 are ENHRY and SYGVKD. V trimming: 10 bases; J trimming: 4 bases; junction bases outside the gene matches: 6. The CDR3 has 13 residues. DNA for the CDR3: TGTGCCACCGAGACAGGGAGCACCGGGGAGCTGTTTTTT. Residues: CATETGSTGELFF.

This clonotype was seen repeatedly, ten times or more. This chain uses TRBV6-1 with TRBJ1-1; possible D gene TRBD1, 5 bases. Per germline, CDR1 MNHNS and CDR2 SASEGT. V dropped 8 bases and J dropped 2 bases, with 18 bases sitting between them. The CDR3 runs to 15 residues. The CDR3 is CASSEYGHRNTEAFF. In DNA, the CDR3 is TGTGCCAGCTCCGAATACGGACACCGAAACACTGAAGCTTTCTTT.

With regard to this clonotype: This may arise from a read error, as a much more abundant clone is one base away. This chain links TRBV27 with TRBJ1-4; 8 nucleotides agree with TRBD1. The germline gives CDR1 MNHEY, CDR2 SMNVEV (reference sequence). The CDR3 loop spans 15 amino acids. The CDR3 region has the DNA TGTGCCGGCAGTTTATGGGGCGGACAGGGTGAAAAACTGTTTTTT. This sequence encodes CAGSLWGGQGEKLFF.

This chain joins TRBV14 and TRBJ1-4; D call uncertain. V lost 0 bases, J lost 11 bases, and 4 bases lay in between. This CDR3 spans 11 amino acids. CDR1 is SGHDN, CDR2 FVKESK, per germline. This chain's CDR3 is CASSQDGKLFF. CDR3 DNA: TGTGCCAGCAGCCAAGACGGGAAACTGTTTTTT. Full variable domain (remainder filled in from reference TRBV14 and TRBJ1-4): EAGVTQFPSHSVIEKGQTVTLRCDPISGHDNLYWYRRVMGKEIKFLLHFVKESKQDESGMPNNRFLAERTGGTYSTLKVQPAELEDSGVYFCASSQDGKLFFGSGTQLSVL.

The rearrangement uses TRBV5-1 and TRBJ2-3, with TRBD2 as a possible D gene (7 bases). Per the germline V gene, CDR1 is SGHRS and CDR2 is YFSETQ. The CDR3 totals 17 residues. The germline V and J ends were trimmed by 1 base and 4 bases, with 19 bases remaining between them. The chain's CDR3 is CASSLTLGGEGADTQYF. The CDR3 nucleotides read TGCGCCAGCAGCTTGACTCTAGGGGGGGAGGGCGCAGATACGCAGTATTTT.

Many counts were recorded for this clonotype. The chain recombines TRBV12-5 with TRBJ2-2, with TRBD2 matching 10 bases. J was trimmed by 1 base and V by 2 bases; bases with no gene match: 7. Germline V gene lookup returns CDR1 LGHNT and CDR2 FRNRAP. This CDR3 is built from 18 residues. For the CDR3, the DNA is TGTGCTAGTGGTTTGCCTCAGGGGACTAGCGTGAACACCGGGGAGCTGTTTTTT. This translates into CASGLPQGTSVNTGELFF.

The chain joins TRBV5-1 to TRBJ2-1; D call uncertain. Germline V gene lookup returns CDR1 SGHRS and CDR2 YFSETQ. V gave up 5 bases and J gave up 0 bases, with 9 bases separating them. The CDR3 runs to 14 residues. CDR3 nucleotide sequence: TGCGCCAGCAGAGTGGTATACTCCTACAATGAGCAGTTCTTC. This codes for CASRVVYSYNEQFF.

This clonotype was seen a few times. The V and J genes are TRBV20-1 and TRBJ1-3; D is possibly TRBD1 (6 bases). Trimming cost V 6 bases and J 0 bases, with 12 bases left between them. The CDR3 has 14 amino acids. Germline values: CDR1 DFQATT, CDR2 SNEGSKA (reference sequence). CDR3: CSAPDRRSGNTIYF. Here the CDR3 DNA reads TGCAGTGCACCCGACAGGCGCTCTGGAAACACCATATATTTT.

This clonotype was recorded at least ten times. The chain links TRBV20-1 to TRBJ2-5; no definite D call. V was cut by 3 bases and J by 1 base, with 15 bases left in between. In germline, CDR1 is DFQATT, CDR2 SNEGSKA (reference sequence). The CDR3 consists of 15 residues. This CDR3 reads CSASSLGVSQETQYF. In DNA, the CDR3 is TGCAGTGCTAGTTCCCTAGGTGTTTCCCAAGAGACCCAGTACTTC.

This clonotype came up many times. The chain links TRBV2 to TRBJ1-5; tentatively, D is TRBD1 (6 bases). The V gene's germline CDR1 is SNHLY and CDR2 FYNNEI. This CDR3 contains 15 residues. Trimming took 5 bases from V and 0 from J, leaving 11 bases between them. The CDR3 here is CASSRTENSNQPQHF. DNA of the CDR3: TGTGCCAGCAGTCGGACAGAAAATAGCAATCAGCCCCAGCATTTT. The entire variable domain, with the rest obtained from reference TRBV2 and TRBJ1-5, is as follows: EPEVTQTPSHQVTQMGQEVILRCVPISNHLYFYWYRQILGQKVEFLVSFYNNEISEKSEIFDDQFSVERPDGSNFTLKIRSTKLEDSAMYFCASSRTENSNQPQHFGDGTRLSIL.

The CDR3: CASSLGSSGDQPQHF. The CDR3 bases are TGTGCCAGCAGCTTAGGTTCGTCGGGAGATCAGCCCCAGCATTTT. The chain recombines TRBV7-2 with TRBJ1-5; D unclear. The CDR3 has 15 amino acids. V lost 1 base and J 5 bases, leaving 12 bases between the germline ends. Per the germline V gene, CDR1 is SGHTA and CDR2 is FQGNSA.

This clonotype was observed at least ten times. The chain carries TRBV7-9 and TRBJ2-2; D is unclear. Germline assignment: CDR1 SEHNR and CDR2 FQNEAQ (reference sequence). V shed 2 bases and J shed 1 base, with 5 bases lying between them. The CDR3 has 14 residues. The chain's CDR3 is CASSLLGNTGELFF. The CDR3 DNA reads TGTGCCAGCAGCTTATTGGGGAACACCGGGGAGCTGTTTTTT.

The chain couples TRBV25-1 to TRBJ1-1; TRBD1 might be the D (6 bases). The CDR3 contains 17 residues. Germline V gene data show CDR1 as MGHDK and CDR2 as SYGVNS. Trimming took off 4 bases at V and 3 bases at J, with 21 bases between the two ends. The CDR3 nucleotides are TGTGCCAGCAGTGGCTATAGCCCTGGCGGGGGCTACACTGAAGCTTTCTTT. Protein: CASSGYSPGGGYTEAFF.

The sample holds one count of this clonotype. A read error may produce the germline difference seen at one junction end. The chain recombines TRBV19 with TRBJ2-7, with D unclear. The CDR3 runs to 13 residues. Germline V gene data show CDR1 as LNHDA and CDR2 as SQIVND (reference sequence). The CDR3 DNA is TGTGCCAGTGGTATCCTGCATACCTACGAGCAGTACTTC. Translation: CASGILHTYEQYF.

This clonotype was counted ten times or more. The chain recombines TRBV12-3 or TRBV12-4 with TRBJ1-6; D remains unclear. V lost 5 bases to trimming and J lost 9 bases, with 17 bases between them. CDR3 size: 15 residues. The chain's CDR3 is CASSPTGIGISPLHF. CDR3 bases: TGTGCCAGCAGTCCAACCGGAATCGGTATTTCACCCCTCCACTTT.

The rearrangement links TRBV5-1 to TRBJ1-6; D is unresolved. The CDR3 sequence is 14 residues long. Trimming pared 6 bases from V and 9 bases from J, leaving 16 bases between. Looked up from germline, CDR1 is SGHRS and CDR2 is YFSETQ. CDR3 DNA sequence: TGCGCCAGCACCTTCGGGGTCTTAGGTTCACCCCTCCACTTT. It encodes CASTFGVLGSPLHF.

The count of this clonotype is one. The chain combines TRBV7-9 with TRBJ2-7; TRBD2 matches 7 bases. This CDR3 is 13 amino acids long. Germline V gene lookup returns CDR1 SEHNR and CDR2 FQNEAQ (reference sequence). V lost 5 bases, J lost 6 bases, and 7 bases stayed unmatched. The CDR3 DNA reads as TGTGCCAGCAGCCAAAGCGGGATGGGCGAGCAGTACTTC. Encoded protein: CASSQSGMGEQYF.

The CDR3 DNA reads TGCAGTGCAACAGGGGGAGACGGCTACACCTTC. Amino acids: CSATGGDGYTF. The chain employs TRBV20-1 and TRBJ1-2, with TRBD1 identical over 8 bases. The CDR3 sequence is 11 residues long. Germline V gene sequence: CDR1 DFQATT, CDR2 SNEGSKA (reference sequence). V lost 6 bases and J lost 8; bases outside the gene matches: 5.